One TCR beta chain is described in this entry. Its specificity is unknown. These data are taken from a study of CD8+ T cells in alopecia areata. The overall study: The study gave treated patients oral tofacitinib at 5 to 10 mg twice daily.

Those with alopecia areata gave lesional scalp punch biopsies and peripheral blood. The CDR3 is 16 amino acids. V was pared by 1 base and J by 2 bases, with 14 bases between. Germline values: CDR1 MGHRA, CDR2 YSYEKL. Once RNA had been extracted, it was reverse transcribed into cDNA to act as the sequencing template. Using immunoSEQ multiplex PCR, the repertoire was profiled, and TCRdb retains in-frame clones only, with some absent. The data show under 250,000 clones, with 50% to 65% seen just once and around 0.46% held by the top ten. Study-level findings and limits: Normal-skin resident alphabeta T cells also appear among scalp sample sequences.

The chain combines TRBV4-1 with TRBJ2-5, with D unclear. The sequence came from a human donor with alopecia areata. Sequencing used CD4+ T cells sorted from blood, obtained at week 0. In DNA form, the CDR3 reads TGCGCCAGCAGCCAAGTAAATATGGGCATACAAGAGACCCAGTACTTC. Translating it yields CASSQVNMGIQETQYF.